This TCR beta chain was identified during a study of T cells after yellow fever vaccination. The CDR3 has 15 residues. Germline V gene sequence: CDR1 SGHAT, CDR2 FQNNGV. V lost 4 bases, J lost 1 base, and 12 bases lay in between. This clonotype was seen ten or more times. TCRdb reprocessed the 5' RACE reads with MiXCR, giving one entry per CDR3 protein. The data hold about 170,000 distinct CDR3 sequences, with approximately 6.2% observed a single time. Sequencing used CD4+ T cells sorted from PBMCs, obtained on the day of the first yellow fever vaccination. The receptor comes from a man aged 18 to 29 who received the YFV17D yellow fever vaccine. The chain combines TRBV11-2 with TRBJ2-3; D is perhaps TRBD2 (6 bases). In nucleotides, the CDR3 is TGTGCCAGCAGCTCGCCGGGACTGGGCACAGATACGCAGTATTTT. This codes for CASSSPGLGTDTQYF.